A selection of T cell receptor beta chains follows, all from one sample in a study of CD8 T cells in Susac syndrome. TCRdb re-derived calls from the immunoSEQ multiplex PCR reads in MiXCR, one entry per CDR3 protein. Seen here are about 130,000 distinct CDR3 sequences, around 96% observed once, and the top ten hold roughly 0.12%. The sequenced sample consisted of CD4+ T cells from PBMCs. The source of these receptors is a human donor in good health. Each CDR3 is given with its conserved first and last residue. Fields, in order: V gene, clone size, J gene, D gene, CDR3 DNA, CDR3 protein. A D gene is named only where the DNA matches it firmly. A clone size is listed for some rows: how often the clone was seen (once, few, many), or a class if it is expanded.

TRBV15	NA	TRBJ2-1	TRBD1	TGTGCCACCAGCAGAGCTCGGGGACAGGGGGCGGATGAGCAGTTCTTC	CATSRARGQGADEQFF
TRBV28	NA	TRBJ2-7	TRBD1	TGTGCCAGCAGGGGGACAGGGTCGTCCTACGAGCAGTACTTC	CASRGTGSSYEQYF
TRBV7-2	NA	TRBJ2-2	NA	TGTGCCAGCAGCCTTACTCAACAGATAAACACCGGGGAGCTGTTTTTT	CASSLTQQINTGELFF
TRBV4-1	NA	TRBJ2-1	NA	TGCGCCAGCAGCCAAGGGTCCCAGAGTAAGGGCAATGAGCAGTTCTTC	CASSQGSQSKGNEQFF
TRBV2	NA	TRBJ2-7	TRBD2	TGTGCCAGCAGGAGGACTAGCGCCTACGAGCAGTACTTC	CASRRTSAYEQYF
TRBV2	once	TRBJ2-7	TRBD2	TGTGCCACCTGGACTAGCGGGATCTACGAGCAGTACTTC	CATWTSGIYEQYF
TRBV29-1	NA	TRBJ2-5	NA	TGCAGCGTTTTACCTCAAGAGACCCAGTACTTC	CSVLPQETQYF
TRBV3-1	NA	TRBJ2-1	NA	TGTGCCAGCAGCCAAGATTGGAAAGAATCTGAGCAGTTCTTC	CASSQDWKESEQFF
TRBV3-1	NA	TRBJ2-7	NA	TGTGCCAGCAGCCAAGACTGGCCGGGGACCTCGCAGTACTTC	CASSQDWPGTSQYF
TRBV4-1	once	TRBJ2-7	NA	TGCGCCAGCAGCCAGTCTCTCGGGCCACTCTACGAGCAGTACTTC	CASSQSLGPLYEQYF
TRBV20-1	NA	TRBJ2-1	NA	TGCAGTGCTAGAGCCGGGAGCGCCGGGGGAAATGAGCAGTTCTTC	CSARAGSAGGNEQFF
TRBV7-2	NA	TRBJ2-7	NA	TGTGCCAGCAGCTTTAGCGGCCAGGGCACCTACGAGCAGTACTTC	CASSFSGQGTYEQYF
TRBV29-1	NA	TRBJ1-1	TRBD1	TGCAGCGTTGGGGACAGGGGGCGATTTACTGAAGCTTTCTTT	CSVGDRGRFTEAFF
TRBV27	NA	TRBJ1-5	NA	TGTGCCAGCAGTTTCTCCCGGAATCAGCCCCAGCATTTT	CASSFSRNQPQHF
TRBV28	NA	TRBJ1-2	NA	TGTGCCAGCAGTTTGGACAGCCAACGGAGGGGCTACACCTTC	CASSLDSQRRGYTF
TRBV7-2	NA	TRBJ2-7	NA	TGTGCCAGCACCGCAATCGGAGCCACGGGCGAGCAGTACTTC	CASTAIGATGEQYF
TRBV7-9	once	TRBJ2-3	NA	TGTGCCAGCAGTCGTCCGACTGGATTCACGGGAGATACGCAGTATTTT	CASSRPTGFTGDTQYF
TRBV27	NA	TRBJ2-7	TRBD2	TGTGCCAGCAGTTTAAGCGGGGAGAACTACGAGCAGTACTTC	CASSLSGENYEQYF
TRBV12-3/TRBV12-4	NA	TRBJ2-2	NA	TGTGCCAGCAGGGAGGACCCGTCAAACACCGGGGAGCTGTTTTTT	CASREDPSNTGELFF
TRBV5-1	NA	TRBJ2-7	TRBD2	TGCGCCAGCAGCTTTTCCACCGGGAGGGCCTACGAGCAGTACTTC	CASSFSTGRAYEQYF
TRBV7-9	NA	TRBJ2-1	TRBD2	TGTGCCAGCAGCCTGGGGACTAGCGATTACAATGAGCAGTTCTTC	CASSLGTSDYNEQFF
TRBV6-2/TRBV6-3	NA	TRBJ2-5	NA	TGTGCCAGCAGTTACGACAGGCCTGAGACCCAGTACTTC	CASSYDRPETQYF
TRBV3-1	NA	TRBJ1-1	NA	TGTGCCAGCAGCCAAGATGGAAAGAGTGAAGCTTTCTTT	CASSQDGKSEAFF
TRBV6-6	NA	TRBJ2-7	NA	TGTGCCAGCAGTTACGGGCAGTCCTACGAGCAGTACTTC	CASSYGQSYEQYF
TRBV6-1	NA	TRBJ2-1	TRBD1	TGTGCCAGCAGCCGTACTTCGGGACAGGCTAGATACAATGAGCAGTTCTTC	CASSRTSGQARYNEQFF
TRBV30	once	TRBJ2-1	TRBD2	TGTGCCTGGACCCTAGCGGGACTTGTCGATGAGCAGTTCTTC	CAWTLAGLVDEQFF
TRBV7-6	NA	TRBJ2-7	NA	TGTGCCAGCAGCTCATACATCGAGCAGTACTTC	CASSSYIEQYF
TRBV28	NA	TRBJ2-7	NA	TGTGCCAGCAATCCCGTCGGCAGGGGATCCTACGAGCAGTACTTC	CASNPVGRGSYEQYF
TRBV14	NA	TRBJ2-7	TRBD2	TGTGCCAGCAGCCACTGGACTAGCGGACCCTACGAGCAGTACTTC	CASSHWTSGPYEQYF
TRBV29-1	NA	TRBJ2-3	TRBD1	TGCAGCGTTGCAACAGGGGCTGGAGATACGCAGTATTTT	CSVATGAGDTQYF
TRBV20-1	NA	TRBJ2-5	NA	TGCAGTGCTCAAATGGGGGGAGAGCAAGAGACCCAGTACTTC	CSAQMGGEQETQYF
TRBV27	NA	TRBJ1-1	NA	TGTGCCAGCAAACCCGCGGAGATGAACACTGAAGCTTTCTTT	CASKPAEMNTEAFF
TRBV6-5	NA	TRBJ2-3	NA	TGTGCCAGCAAGCTAGCACCTAGCACAGATACGCAGTATTTT	CASKLAPSTDTQYF
TRBV15	NA	TRBJ2-3	NA	TGTGCCACCAGTCCGGGAGCAGATACGCAGTATTTT	CATSPGADTQYF
TRBV24-1	NA	TRBJ2-1	NA	TGTGCCACCAGTGATTTGCGATCAGGCGCAGTATTCCAACCGAGCTCCTACAATGAGCAGTTCTTC	CATSDLRSGAVFQPSSYNEQFF
TRBV19	NA	TRBJ1-2	TRBD1	TGTGCCAGTAGTATCGGACAGGGAGGTGGCTACACCTTC	CASSIGQGGGYTF
TRBV5-1	once	TRBJ2-5	TRBD1	TGCGCCAGCAGCTTGGGACAGGGCTCGAGGACCCAGTACTTC	CASSLGQGSRTQYF
TRBV2	NA	TRBJ1-5	NA	TGTGCCAGCAGTGAGATAGGCAGTCAGCGCAATCAGCCCCAGCATTTT	CASSEIGSQRNQPQHF
TRBV2	NA	TRBJ2-1	NA	TGTGCCAGCAGTGAATTTACGTGGGCTAGACGCTATGAGCAGTTCTTC	CASSEFTWARRYEQFF
TRBV12-3/TRBV12-4	NA	TRBJ2-5	TRBD2	TGTGCCAGCAATACCGGGGGGGAGACCCAGTACTTC	CASNTGGETQYF
TRBV19	once	TRBJ2-5	NA	TGTGCCAGTAGCGACACATACCAAGAGACCCAGTACTTC	CASSDTYQETQYF
TRBV2	NA	TRBJ2-6	NA	TGTGCCAGCAGGGTCAGGGAATCTGGGGCCAACGTCCTGACTTTC	CASRVRESGANVLTF
TRBV28	NA	TRBJ1-4	NA	TGTGCCAGCAGTTCCACAGGGCTAGGTGAAAAACTGTTTTTT	CASSSTGLGEKLFF
TRBV5-6	NA	TRBJ2-7	TRBD2	TGTGCCAGCAGCTTGATTAGACTAGCCGCCTACGAGCAGTACTTC	CASSLIRLAAYEQYF
TRBV7-2	NA	TRBJ2-5	TRBD1	TGTGCCAGCAGCTCGGACAGGGAAGAGACCCAGTACTTC	CASSSDREETQYF